This record concerns one TCR beta chain sequence. CDR1 SGHNT and CDR2 YYREEE come from the germline V gene (reference sequence). The J segment lost 13 bases and the V segment lost 0 bases, leaving 10 bases of the junction unmatched. CDR3 length: 15 residues. The table came from immunoSEQ multiplex PCR; TCRdb's copy has only in-frame clones and leaves some out. Counted here are around 250,000 clones, 75% to 95% occurring once; the ten biggest clones make up roughly 2.8%. This entry is derived from a study of blood T cell repertoires in COVID-19. The chain combines TRBV5-4 with TRBJ2-1; 10 bases line up with TRBD2. The sequenced sample was PBMCs or T cells enriched from blood (not recorded which). The origin of this receptor is a man aged 35 to 55 who had been exposed to COVID-19. In DNA form, the CDR3 reads TGTGCCAGCAGCTTGGTTGAGTCTAGCGGGAGTCTACAGTTCTTC. It encodes CASSLVESSGSLQFF.